A single T cell receptor (beta chain) is shown here with its context. No antigen is known for it. V gave up 3 bases and J gave up 6 bases; unmatched junction bases: 11. CDR1 and CDR2 (germline): SQVTM, ANQGSEA. The CDR3 has 16 amino acids. This entry comes from a study of STAT3 mutations in large granular lymphocyte leukemia. About the research overall: More than half of T-LGLL patients received immunosuppressive therapy.

Whole-study findings and limits: At least one immunodominant TCR beta clonotype appeared in every T-cell large granular lymphocyte leukemia patient. TCR clonotype switching after therapy occurred in about 35% of the 18 patients. No sample exists from the first appearance of each clone.

Approximately 40,000 productive templates were obtained per sample on average. Profiled with immunoSEQ multiplex PCR; TCRdb holds only in-frame clones, not every one. The repertoire consists of 17,000 or so clones, with about four fifths occurring once and the leading ten covering approximately 8.1%. Input material: peripheral blood mononuclear cells. This sequence was found in a man aged 50 to 59 with T-cell large granular lymphocyte leukemia. Some clones in this sample may be carry-over from other donors' samples. V usage is TRBV29-1 and J usage is TRBJ1-2; 12 positions agree with TRBD1. As DNA, the CDR3 is TGCAGCGTTGACGTGCCGGGACAGGGGGCCAGAGATGGCTACACCTTC. Translating it yields CSVDVPGQGARDGYTF.